The table lists the clone carrying this TCR beta chain with a few counts. Germline V gives CDR1 SGDLS, CDR2 YYNGEE. CDR3 length: 17 amino acids. The ends lost 3 bases at V and 4 bases at J; junction bases unmatched: 11. The entry originates in a study of blood T cell repertoires in COVID-19. Study summary: The origin of the acute and convalescent COVID-19 samples was the United States, Italy and Spain. The analysed material was cDNA or gDNA that came from T cells, B-cell-depleted T cells, or PBMCs.

The table came from immunoSEQ multiplex PCR; TCRdb's copy has only in-frame clones and leaves some out. The table includes around 94,000 clones, 70% to 85% detected once. The specimen sequenced was peripheral blood. The chain combines TRBV9 with TRBJ1-4, with 8 bases matching TRBD1. The TCR originated in a man in his sixties with active or convalescent COVID-19. The CDR3 DNA follows: TGTGCCAGCAGCGCTCCGACGGGACAGGCGAGTAATGAAAAACTGTTTTTT. Its protein product is CASSAPTGQASNEKLFF.